The present TCR beta chain was sequenced within a study of spatial heterogeneity in lung cancer (dated by TCRdb to about 2019). As for the study more broadly: Beta-chain transcripts were consistently detected in greater numbers than alpha-chain transcripts, which likely reflected higher beta-chain transcript abundance. In the raw uncorrected reads, each unique combination of TCR and UMI appeared more than ten times on average. TCR alpha and beta repertoires were quantitatively compared across multiple tumor regions, matched nontumor lung and blood in non-small cell lung cancer. Nonsynonymous mutation counts, determined by whole-exome sequencing of tumor tissue, were related to TCR repertoire features. A strong correlation was found between TCR transcript counts in tumor regions and a T cell transcriptional module score from matched bulk RNA-seq. Both alpha and beta chains were TCR-sequenced in samples taken at surgery, namely 220 tumor regions, fewer than 85 matched nontumor lung samples and roughly 56 PBMC samples. The paper's findings and limits, for the study overall: Additional single-cell paired TCR alpha and beta sequencing was considered necessary to confirm, at a functional level, the hypothesis that regional TCRs recognize regional mutations. A correlation was observed between the number of expanded intratumoral alpha and beta TCRs and the tumor nonsynonymous mutation count. Counts of ubiquitous and regional expanded TCRs correlated with counts of ubiquitous and regional nonsynonymous mutations, respectively. TCR-seq coverage of tumor T cells was estimated to be only about 7% for alpha chains and more than 11% for beta chains.

In the germline V gene, CDR1 corresponds to SGHTA and CDR2 to FQGNSA. V is clipped by 4 bases and J by 8 bases, and the sequence between their germline boundaries is 18 bases long. Counted from cysteine to phenylalanine, this CDR3 has 15 amino acids. Here the CDR3 DNA is all that survives: 45 bases in frame from base 1. By its share of the sample, this clonotype is medium-sized (0.01 to 0.1%). Its antigen is unknown. Base qualities are not recorded, but no much larger clone differs from it by a single base. Library method: 5' RACE. The sample was run on a NextSeq 500. The TCR library protocol attached a unique molecular identifier to each TCR cDNA molecule to allow correction of PCR and sequencing errors. The study's own analysis went as follows. TCR identification, UMI-based error correction and CDR3 extraction were all carried out with Decombinator tools. Expanded TCRs were defined as those above a frequency of 2 per 1,000, corresponding to the top 1% of the tumor frequency distribution. Expanded tumor TCRs were classed as regional if statistically deemed absent (corrected P<0.05) from at least one tumor region, otherwise ubiquitous. Each repertoire was subsampled 100 times to 5,000 TCRs, after which Renyi diversity was computed with the R vegan package. CDR3 similarity networks were built from amino acid triplet string-kernel similarity, with CDR3s being connected when pairwise similarity was above 0.82. The raw public reads went through TCRdb reprocessing: fastp at Q25, MiXCR clone calling, in-frame beta chains kept. Duplicate CDR3 protein sequences are folded into a single record with the most common DNA and genes. The V and J calls come from TCRdb's annotation, not from the publication. The sample includes around 7,900 distinct CDR3 sequences, with 5.5% to 7.5% observed a single time. In total, the top ten clones hold around 9.4% of the sample.

The time point label here, explained by the study, means: sample taken at primary tumor resection. Donors were under 95 patients with early-stage, untreated non-small cell lung cancer from the lung TRACERx cohort. TCR sequencing used whole RNA extracted from tumor and nontumor lung tissue, or from cryopreserved PBMC samples, without cell sorting. Only patients for whom sufficient RNA was available from at least two tumor regions were selected for TCR sequencing. Before being selected, tumor and adjacent nontumor lung specimens were reviewed by a lung pathologist. This specimen was lung tumor tissue, taken at surgery. Here the chain combines TRBV7-2 and TRBJ1-5; TRBD1 is perhaps the D gene, given 6 matching bases. This sequence originates from a male donor with early-stage non-small cell lung cancer. The CDR3: CASSSIVGAGEPQHF. DNA sequence: TGTGCCAGCAGCTCCATAGTGGGGGCCGGGGAGCCCCAGCATTTT.